Presented here are 14 T cell receptor beta chains from one specimen sequenced in a study of regulatory T cells in long-lasting Graves disease. This sample's time point: newly diagnosed GD, antithyroid drugs for less than 3 months. Extracted RNA from PBMCs served as the source of the TCR library. Construction of the TCR beta libraries employed iRepertoire HTBI primers in conjunction with Arm-PCR of CDR3 regions. Each CDR3 protein gets one entry after TCRdb re-called the multiplex PCR reads with MiXCR. This table has 520,000 or so distinct CDR3 sequences, 12% appearing once. The sample was also reused in another study, on T cells in Graves' hyperthyroidism and ophthalmopathy.

Sequenced material: peripheral blood mononuclear cells (PBMCs), taken at new diagnosis, from a patient treated with antithyroid drugs. Every receptor here comes from a woman aged 30 to 39 with Graves disease.

This clonotype occurred many times. The chain combines TRBV28 with TRBJ2-4; 8 bases are shared with TRBD1. The CDR3 sequence is 16 residues long. Germline assignment: CDR1 MDHEN and CDR2 SYDVKM. J lost 0 bases, V lost 6 bases, and 7 bases had no gene match. CDR3 DNA: TGTGCCAGCAGCCGAGGGACAGGTCTAGCCAAAAACATTCAGTACTTC. Protein product: CASSRGTGLAKNIQYF.

To note about this clonotype: This sequence may be a read error, since a much larger clone differs from it by one base. Because the CDR3 is missing its conserved closing phenylalanine or tryptophan, this is likely a read error. V is TRBV2 and J is TRBJ2-5, with D possibly matching TRBD2 (5 bases). The CDR3 extends over 12 amino acids. Germline-derived CDR1 and CDR2 are SNHLY and FYNNEI. Trimming took off 6 bases at V and 4 bases at J, with 9 bases between the two ends. In nucleotides, the CDR3 is TGTGCCAGCAGCTGGGCGGGAGAGACCCAGTACCTC. Residues: CASSWAGETQYL.

The rearrangement links TRBV10-3 to TRBJ2-2, with TRBD1 matching 9 bases. Germline CDR1 and CDR2: ENHRY and SYGVKD. The CDR3 runs to 16 residues. Trimming took 1 base from V and 4 from J; bases not matched to a gene: 4. The CDR3 protein is CAISEFGTGSTGELFF. The CDR3 bases are TGTGCCATCAGTGAGTTCGGGACAGGGAGCACCGGGGAGCTGTTTTTT.

In its sample, this clonotype was seen many times. The chain links TRBV11-3 to TRBJ2-3; possibly TRBD2 for D (5 bases). The V end was cut by 7 bases, the J end by 6 bases, with 17 bases between. Per the germline V gene, CDR1 is SGHNT and CDR2 is YENEEA. This CDR3 has 14 amino acids. The CDR3 region is CASTLGLAADTQYF. DNA of the CDR3: TGTGCCAGCACCCTTGGACTCGCGGCGGATACGCAGTATTTT. The entire variable domain, with the rest obtained from reference TRBV11-3 and TRBJ2-3, is as follows: EAGVVQSPRYKIIEKKQPVAFWCNPISGHNTLYWYLQNLGQGPELLIRYENEEAVDDSQLPKDRFSAERLKGVDSTLKIQPAELGDSAVYLCASTLGLAADTQYFGPGTRLTVL.

This clonotype was found many times. The genes are TRBV11-1 and TRBJ2-7, with TRBD2 identical over 15 bases. CDR1 SGHAT and CDR2 FQDESV come from the germline V gene (reference sequence). The CDR3 consists of 14 residues. The J segment lost 6 bases and the V segment lost 6 bases, leaving 3 bases of the junction unmatched. The CDR3 nucleotides read TGTGCCAGCAGTGGGACTAGCGGGAGGTTCGAGCAGTACTTC. Its protein is CASSGTSGRFEQYF.

The sample holds many counts of this clonotype. V usage is TRBV19 and J usage is TRBJ1-5, with D possibly TRBD1 on 5 matching bases. V gave up 5 bases and J gave up 5 bases, with 25 bases separating them. CDR3 size: 18 residues. The germline CDR1 and CDR2 sequences are LNHDA and SQIVND (reference sequence). The CDR3 reads CASSPFFPGQGNDQPQHF. The DNA for the CDR3 is TGTGCCAGTAGTCCCTTCTTCCCTGGTCAGGGCAACGATCAGCCCCAGCATTTT.

About this clonotype itself: A much larger clone lies a single base off, so this may be a read error. J is TRBJ2-1 and V is TRBV15; TRBD2 aligns across 7 bases. The CDR3 spans 17 residues. Germline CDR1 is LNHNV and CDR2 is YYDKDF (reference sequence). The CDR3 DNA reads as TGTGCCTCCAGCAGAGGGACGGGGGGTATCTCCTACAATGAGCAGTTCTTC. Protein sequence: CASSRGTGGISYNEQFF.

The rearrangement uses TRBV7-9 and TRBJ2-2; 9 bases agree with TRBD2. V trimming: 5 bases; J trimming: 5 bases; junction bases outside the gene matches: 9. CDR3 size: 16 residues. Germline CDR1 SEHNR, CDR2 FQNEAQ (reference sequence). As DNA, the CDR3 is TGTGCCAGCAGCCCGGAGGGACTAGCCTCAACCGGGGAGCTGTTTTTT. This encodes CASSPEGLASTGELFF.

The chain recombines TRBV11-1 with TRBJ2-1, with D perhaps matching TRBD2 (5 bases). Trimming took off 4 bases at V and 5 bases at J, with 15 bases between the two ends. In germline, CDR1 is SGHAT, CDR2 FQDESV (reference sequence). The CDR3 runs to 15 residues. The CDR3 spells CASSSPGIRNNEQFF. For the CDR3, the DNA is TGTGCCAGCAGCTCTCCGGGAATCCGGAACAATGAGCAGTTCTTC.

This clonotype was seen ten or more times. The chain employs TRBV7-8 and TRBJ1-5; D is unresolved. Germline values: CDR1 SGHVS, CDR2 FQNEAQ. With 4 bases removed from V and 2 bases from J, the gap between germline ends came to 12 bases. This CDR3 contains 15 residues. The CDR3 DNA follows: TGTGCCAGCAGCTATTCTGGCATGGGCAATCAGCCCCAGCATTTT. This codes for CASSYSGMGNQPQHF.

The sample holds many counts of this clonotype. The chain carries TRBV2 and TRBJ2-7; D could derive from TRBD1 or TRBD2 (5 bases each). Trimming shortened V by 8 bases and J by 6 bases, and 17 bases separated the two germline ends. Germline-derived CDR1 and CDR2 are SNHLY and FYNNEI. This CDR3 has 13 amino acids. CDR3 sequence (DNA): TGTGCCAGCTCACCTGGGGGTCCGGTCGAGCAGTACTTC. It specifies CASSPGGPVEQYF.

This clonotype came up many times. The V call is TRBV24-1, the J call TRBJ2-5; 8 bases line up with TRBD1. The CDR3 consists of 15 residues. Germline V gene data show CDR1 as KGHDR and CDR2 as SFDVKD. V lost 0 bases to trimming and J lost 4 bases; unmatched junction nucleotides: 3. The CDR3: CATSDLGQGLETQYF. The CDR3 DNA follows: TGTGCCACCAGTGATTTGGGACAGGGCCTAGAGACCCAGTACTTC.

This rearrangement joins TRBV27 to TRBJ1-2; 7 bases align to TRBD1. With 5 bases clipped from V and 1 base from J, the junction kept 7 bases outside the gene matches. Germline CDR1 MNHEY, CDR2 SMNVEV (reference sequence). This CDR3 comprises 15 residues. This CDR3 reads CASSHTGQFNYGYTF. CDR3 in DNA: TGTGCCAGCAGTCACACGGGACAGTTTAACTATGGCTACACCTTC.

Many counts were recorded for this clonotype. The chain employs TRBV11-2 and TRBJ2-1; TRBD2 matches 10 bases. The CDR3 is made up of 17 amino acids. Germline-derived CDR1 and CDR2 are SGHAT and FQNNGV. Trimming took 4 bases from V and 12 from J; bases not matched to a gene: 18. The CDR3 bases are TGTGCCAGCAGCTGGGATCGTCGGCTAGCGGGAGAAGGTGGGCAGTTCTTC. It translates to CASSWDRRLAGEGGQFF.